This T cell receptor beta chain was sequenced in a study of a mutant IDH1 vaccine in newly diagnosed glioma. In the study overall: Those enrolled had earlier been treated with radiotherapy, temozolomide, or both, mostly both.

Some clones are missing from TCRdb's copy, which holds only in-frame ones; the method was immunoSEQ multiplex PCR. Of around 24,000 clones in the sample, roughly 93% are singletons; the top ten hold 1% to 1.5%. Time point specified: baseline, week 1 (first vaccination visit). Treatment given: pre-vaccination baseline after standard-of-care therapy. This sequence originates from a man aged 40-49 years with glioma. Material: PBMCs, obtained from a glioma patient treated with radiotherapy, temozolomide or both.

CDR3 in amino acids: CASSGGTGDYGYTF. The CDR3 DNA sequence: TGTGCCAGCAGCGGCGGGACAGGGGATTATGGCTACACCTTC. J is TRBJ1-2 and V is TRBV5-4; 10 nucleotides align to TRBD1. This CDR3 has 14 residues. Germline V lookup: CDR1 SGHNT, CDR2 YYREEE (reference sequence). V lost 4 bases, J lost 5 bases, and 5 bases stayed unmatched.